The entry that follows covers one T cell receptor (beta chain) sequence. The CDR3 has 15 residues. V lost 2 bases and J lost 2, with 10 bases in between. Germline assignment: CDR1 KGHSH and CDR2 LQKENI. Time point defined: blood 4 weeks post-SBRT, at nephrectomy. As to treatment: 15 Gy SBRT to primary tumor, nephrectomy 4 weeks later. This entry belongs to a study of radiation and T cells in renal cell carcinoma. Profiling relied on immunoSEQ multiplex PCR, and the TCRdb table lists in-frame clones only, not all of them. The sample has about 77,000 clones; 70% to 90% are singletons. This TCR derives from a woman between 55 and 75 years old with renal cell carcinoma. The material was blood, obtained from a patient whose treatment included radiotherapy and nephrectomy. The rearrangement uses TRBV18 and TRBJ1-5; D might be TRBD1 (5 bases). DNA of the CDR3: TGTGCCAGCTCACCAGATGTGGGGGGCAATCAGCCCCAGCATTTT. Its protein product is CASSPDVGGNQPQHF.